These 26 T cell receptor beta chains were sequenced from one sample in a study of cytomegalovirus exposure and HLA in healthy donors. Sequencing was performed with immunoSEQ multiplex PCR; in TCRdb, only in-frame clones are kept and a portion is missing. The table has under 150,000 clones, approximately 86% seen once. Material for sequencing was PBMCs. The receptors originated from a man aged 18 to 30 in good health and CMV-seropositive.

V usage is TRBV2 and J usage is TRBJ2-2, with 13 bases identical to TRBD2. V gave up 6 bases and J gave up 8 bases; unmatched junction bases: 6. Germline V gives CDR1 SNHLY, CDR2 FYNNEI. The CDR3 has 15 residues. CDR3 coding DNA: TGTGCCAGCAGGGGACTAGCGGGGTCCAGGGGGGAGCTGTTTTTT. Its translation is CASRGLAGSRGELFF.

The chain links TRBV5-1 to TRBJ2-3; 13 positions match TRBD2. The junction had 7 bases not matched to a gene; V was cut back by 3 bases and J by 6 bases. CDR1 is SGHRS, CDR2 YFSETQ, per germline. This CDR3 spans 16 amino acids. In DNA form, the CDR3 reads TGCGCCAGCAGCTGGGGACTAGCGGGAAACAGGGATACGCAGTATTTT. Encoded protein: CASSWGLAGNRDTQYF.

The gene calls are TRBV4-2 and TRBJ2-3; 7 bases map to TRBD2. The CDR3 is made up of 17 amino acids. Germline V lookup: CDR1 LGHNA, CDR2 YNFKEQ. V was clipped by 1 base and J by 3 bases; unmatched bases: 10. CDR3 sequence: CASSQVLGELATDTQYF. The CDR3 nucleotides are TGTGCCAGCAGCCAAGTCCTGGGAGAACTAGCGACAGATACGCAGTATTTT.

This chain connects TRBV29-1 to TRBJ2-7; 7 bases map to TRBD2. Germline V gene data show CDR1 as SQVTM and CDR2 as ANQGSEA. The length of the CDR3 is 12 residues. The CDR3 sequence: CSGGGPNYEQYF. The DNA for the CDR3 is TGCAGTGGGGGGGGACCGAACTACGAGCAGTACTTC.

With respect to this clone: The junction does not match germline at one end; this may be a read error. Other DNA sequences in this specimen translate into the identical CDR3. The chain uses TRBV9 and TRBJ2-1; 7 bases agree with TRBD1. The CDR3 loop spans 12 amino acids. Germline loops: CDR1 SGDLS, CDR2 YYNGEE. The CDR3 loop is CASSEQGTEQFF. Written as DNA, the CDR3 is TGTGCTAGCAGCGAACAGGGGACTGAGCAGTTCTTC.

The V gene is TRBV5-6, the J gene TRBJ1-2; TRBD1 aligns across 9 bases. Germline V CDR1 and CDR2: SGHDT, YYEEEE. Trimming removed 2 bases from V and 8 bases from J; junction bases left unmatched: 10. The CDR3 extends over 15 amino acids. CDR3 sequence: CASSFRGQGFYGYTF. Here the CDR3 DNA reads TGTGCCAGCAGCTTCCGGGGACAGGGTTTCTACGGCTACACCTTC.

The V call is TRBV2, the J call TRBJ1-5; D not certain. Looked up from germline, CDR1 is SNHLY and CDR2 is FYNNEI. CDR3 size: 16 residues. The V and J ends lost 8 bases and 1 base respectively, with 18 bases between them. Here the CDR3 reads CASARAGRKSNQPQHF. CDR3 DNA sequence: TGTGCCAGCGCGAGGGCTGGACGAAAAAGCAATCAGCCCCAGCATTTT.

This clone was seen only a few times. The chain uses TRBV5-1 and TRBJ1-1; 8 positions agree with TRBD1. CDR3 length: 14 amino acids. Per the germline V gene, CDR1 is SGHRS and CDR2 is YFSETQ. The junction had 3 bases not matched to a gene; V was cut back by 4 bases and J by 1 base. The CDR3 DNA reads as TGCGCCAGCAGCGAAGGGACAGGGAACACTGAAGCTTTCTTT. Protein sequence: CASSEGTGNTEAFF.

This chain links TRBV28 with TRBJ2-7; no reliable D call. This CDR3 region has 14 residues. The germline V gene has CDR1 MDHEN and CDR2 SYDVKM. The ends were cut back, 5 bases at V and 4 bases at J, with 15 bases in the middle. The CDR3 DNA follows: TGTGCCAGCAGTCTTAACGTCTACTCTTACGAGCAGTACTTC. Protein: CASSLNVYSYEQYF. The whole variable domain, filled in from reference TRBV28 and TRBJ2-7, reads DVKVTQSSRYLVKRTGEKVFLECVQDMDHENMFWYRQDPGLGLRLIYFSYDVKMKEKGDIPEGYSVSREKKERFSLILESASTNQTSMYLCASSLNVYSYEQYFGPGTRLTVT.

CDR3 in DNA: TGTGCCAGCAGCGATCCTACTGGCGGTTCTTACAATGAGCAGTTCTTC. This sequence encodes CASSDPTGGSYNEQFF. The rearrangement links TRBV25-1 to TRBJ2-1, with no clear D. CDR1 and CDR2 from the germline V gene are MGHDK and SYGVNS. V gave up 6 bases and J gave up 4 bases, with 19 bases separating them. The CDR3 contains 16 residues.

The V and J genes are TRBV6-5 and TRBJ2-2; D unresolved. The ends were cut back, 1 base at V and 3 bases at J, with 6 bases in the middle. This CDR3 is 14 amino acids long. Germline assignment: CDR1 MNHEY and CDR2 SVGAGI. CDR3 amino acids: CASSYFRDTGELFF. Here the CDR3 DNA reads TGTGCCAGCAGTTACTTCCGGGACACCGGGGAGCTGTTTTTT.

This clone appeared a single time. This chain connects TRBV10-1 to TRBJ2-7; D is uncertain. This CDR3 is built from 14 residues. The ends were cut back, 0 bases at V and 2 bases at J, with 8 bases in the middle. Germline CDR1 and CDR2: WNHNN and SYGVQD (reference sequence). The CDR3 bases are TGCGCCAGCAGTGAGTCAGTTACACCCTACGAGCAGTACTTC. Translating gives CASSESVTPYEQYF.

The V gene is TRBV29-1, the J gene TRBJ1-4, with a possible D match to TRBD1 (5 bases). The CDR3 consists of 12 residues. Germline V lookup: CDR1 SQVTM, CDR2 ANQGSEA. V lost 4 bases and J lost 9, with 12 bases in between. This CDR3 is CSVAESGKKLFF. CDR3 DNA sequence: TGCAGCGTTGCGGAATCAGGGAAAAAACTGTTTTTT. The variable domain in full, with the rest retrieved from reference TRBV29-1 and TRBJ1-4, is SAVISQKPSRDICQRGTSLTIQCQVDSQVTMMFWYRQQPGQSLTLIATANQGSEATYESGFVIDKFPISRPNLTFSTLTVSNMSPEDSSIYLCSVAESGKKLFFGSGTQLSVL.

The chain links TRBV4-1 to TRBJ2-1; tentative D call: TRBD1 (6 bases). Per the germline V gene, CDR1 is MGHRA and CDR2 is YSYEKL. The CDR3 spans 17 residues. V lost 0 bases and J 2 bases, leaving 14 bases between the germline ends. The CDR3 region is CASSQDRGHTAYNEQFF. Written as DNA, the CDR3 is TGCGCCAGCAGCCAAGACAGGGGCCACACGGCCTACAATGAGCAGTTCTTC.

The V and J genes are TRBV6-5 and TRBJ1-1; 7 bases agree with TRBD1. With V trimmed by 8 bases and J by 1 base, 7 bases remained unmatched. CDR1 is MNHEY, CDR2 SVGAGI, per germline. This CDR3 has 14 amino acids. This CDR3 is CASGITGANTEAFF. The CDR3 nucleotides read TGTGCCAGCGGAATAACAGGGGCGAACACTGAAGCTTTCTTT.

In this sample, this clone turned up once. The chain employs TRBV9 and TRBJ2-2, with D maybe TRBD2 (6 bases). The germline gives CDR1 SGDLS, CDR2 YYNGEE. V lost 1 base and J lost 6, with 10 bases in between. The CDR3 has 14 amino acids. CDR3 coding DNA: TGTGCCAGCAGCGTACTTAGGGAGGCCGGGGAGCTGTTTTTT. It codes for CASSVLREAGELFF. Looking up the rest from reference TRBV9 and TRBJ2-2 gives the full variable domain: DSGVTQTPKHLITATGQRVTLRCSPRSGDLSVYWYQQSLDQGLQFLIQYYNGEERAKGNILERFSAQQFPDLHSELNLSSLELGDSALYFCASSVLREAGELFFGEGSRLTVL.

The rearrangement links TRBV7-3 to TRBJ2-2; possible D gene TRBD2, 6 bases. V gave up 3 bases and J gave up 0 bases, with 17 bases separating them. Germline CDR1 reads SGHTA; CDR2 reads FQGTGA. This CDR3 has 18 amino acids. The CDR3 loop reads CASSFGGPLFANTGELFF. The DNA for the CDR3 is TGTGCCAGCAGCTTCGGGGGACCCCTTTTCGCGAACACCGGGGAGCTGTTTTTT.

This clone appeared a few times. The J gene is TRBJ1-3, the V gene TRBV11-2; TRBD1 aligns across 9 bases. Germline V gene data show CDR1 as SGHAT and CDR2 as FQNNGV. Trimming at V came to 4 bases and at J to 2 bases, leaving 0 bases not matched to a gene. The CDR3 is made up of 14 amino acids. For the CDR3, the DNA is TGTGCCAGCAGCTGGACAGGGGCTGGAAACACCATATATTTT. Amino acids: CASSWTGAGNTIYF.

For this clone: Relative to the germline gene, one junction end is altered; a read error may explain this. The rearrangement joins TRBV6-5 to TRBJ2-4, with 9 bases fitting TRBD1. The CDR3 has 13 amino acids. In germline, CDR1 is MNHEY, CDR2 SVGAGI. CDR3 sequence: CASSYSRQGVRHF. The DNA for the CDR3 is TGTGCCAGCAGTTACTCGAGACAGGGGGTTAGGCACTTC.

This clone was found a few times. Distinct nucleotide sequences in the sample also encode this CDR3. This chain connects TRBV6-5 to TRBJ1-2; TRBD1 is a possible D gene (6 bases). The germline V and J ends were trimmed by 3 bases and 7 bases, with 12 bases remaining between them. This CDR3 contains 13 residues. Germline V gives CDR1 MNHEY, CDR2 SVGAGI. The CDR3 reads CASSYGGAGGYTF. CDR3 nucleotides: TGTGCCAGCAGTTATGGGGGGGCTGGTGGCTACACCTTC.

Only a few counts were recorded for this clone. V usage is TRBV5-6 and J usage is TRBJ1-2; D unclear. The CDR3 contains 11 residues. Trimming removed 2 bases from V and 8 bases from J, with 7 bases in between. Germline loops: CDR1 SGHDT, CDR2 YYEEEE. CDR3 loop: CASSFASGYTF. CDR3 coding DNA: TGTGCCAGCAGCTTCGCTAGCGGCTACACCTTC.

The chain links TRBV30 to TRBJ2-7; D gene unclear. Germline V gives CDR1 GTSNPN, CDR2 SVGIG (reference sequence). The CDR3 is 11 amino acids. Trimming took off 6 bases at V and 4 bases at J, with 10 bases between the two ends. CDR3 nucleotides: TGTGCCTGCAATGTCAGGTACGAGCAGTACTTC. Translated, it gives CACNVRYEQYF. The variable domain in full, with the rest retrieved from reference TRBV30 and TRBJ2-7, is SQTIHQWPATLVQPVGSPLSLECTVEGTSNPNLYWYRQAAGRGLQLLFYSVGIGQISSEVPQNLSASRPQDRQFILSSKKLLLSDSGFYLCACNVRYEQYFGPGTRLTVT.

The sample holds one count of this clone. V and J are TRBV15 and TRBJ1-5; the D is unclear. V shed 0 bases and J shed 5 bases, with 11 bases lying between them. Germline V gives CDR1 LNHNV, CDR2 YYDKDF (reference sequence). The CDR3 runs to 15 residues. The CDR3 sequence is CATSREPSVYQPQHF. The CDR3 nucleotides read TGTGCCACCAGCAGAGAACCTAGTGTGTATCAGCCCCAGCATTTT. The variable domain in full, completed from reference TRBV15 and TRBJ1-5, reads DAMVIQNPRYQVTQFGKPVTLSCSQTLNHNVMYWYQQKSSQAPKLLFHYYDKDFNNEADTPDNFQSRRPNTSFCFLDIRSPGLGDTAMYLCATSREPSVYQPQHFGDGTRLSIL.

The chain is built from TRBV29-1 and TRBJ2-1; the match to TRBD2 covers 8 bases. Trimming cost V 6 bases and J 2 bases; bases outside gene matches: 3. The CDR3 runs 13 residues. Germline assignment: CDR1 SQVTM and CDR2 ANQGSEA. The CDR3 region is CSVGGLAYNEQFF. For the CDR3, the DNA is TGCAGCGTGGGGGGACTAGCCTACAATGAGCAGTTCTTC.

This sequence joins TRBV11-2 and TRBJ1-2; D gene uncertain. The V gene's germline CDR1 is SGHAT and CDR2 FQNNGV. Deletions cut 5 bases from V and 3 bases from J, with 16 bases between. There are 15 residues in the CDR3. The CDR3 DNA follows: TGTGCCAGCAGCGTCCTGGCGGGGATCGACTATGGCTACACCTTC. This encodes CASSVLAGIDYGYTF. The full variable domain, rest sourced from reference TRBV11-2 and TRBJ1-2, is EAGVAQSPRYKIIEKRQSVAFWCNPISGHATLYWYQQILGQGPKLLIQFQNNGVVDDSQLPKDRFSAERLKGVDSTLKIQPAKLEDSAVYLCASSVLAGIDYGYTFGSGTRLTVV.

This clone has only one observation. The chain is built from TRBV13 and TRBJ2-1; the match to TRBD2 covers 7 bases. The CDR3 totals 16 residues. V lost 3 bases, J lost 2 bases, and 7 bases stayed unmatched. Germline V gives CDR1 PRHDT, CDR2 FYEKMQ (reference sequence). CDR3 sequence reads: CASSFQGGRPYNEQFF. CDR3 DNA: TGTGCCAGCAGCTTCCAGGGCGGGAGACCCTACAATGAGCAGTTCTTC.